This T cell receptor beta chain emerged from a study of T cells in Graves' hyperthyroidism and ophthalmopathy. Germline V gene data show CDR1 as ENHRY and CDR2 as SYGVKD. The CDR3 spans 16 residues. TCR beta CDR3 region amplification was performed from RNA transcripts. First-round RT-PCR with HTBI primers amplified the TCR CDR3 region. One entry per CDR3 protein results from TCRdb running MiXCR on the multiplex PCR reads. The table has around 600,000 distinct CDR3 sequences, 45% seen once; the top ten hold under 8%. Study-wide results and limits: Ophthalmopathy was model-predicted a median roughly six months pre-onset. Patients with ophthalmopathy were separated from those with stable hyperthyroidism by a 13 V-J model.

Concerning this clonotype: Antigen unknown. Germline and junction disagree at one end, which may indicate a read error.

Sequenced sample: peripheral blood or thyroid tissue (not recorded which). This sequence joins TRBV10-3 and TRBJ1-5, with 11 bases matching TRBD1. The clonotype originates from an adult man with Graves' disease, either hyperthyroidism or ophthalmopathy (not recorded which). CDR3 residues: CASSAAGTGGSQPQHF. DNA for the CDR3: TGTGCCAGCAGTGCCGCCGGGACAGGGGGGAGTCAGCCCCAGCATTTT.